This T cell receptor (beta chain) was sequenced during a study of CD8 T cells in ankylosing spondylitis. Whole-study results and caveats: Clones tied to disease were said to be significantly enriched in matched ankylosing spondylitis synovial fluid. Clones that were linked to disease were CD8+ and were relatively rare in peripheral blood. What appeared characteristic of ankylosing spondylitis blood was a TCR beta motif of seven to nine highly homologous variants.

This CDR3 contains 16 residues. Germline V gene lookup returns CDR1 SNHLY and CDR2 FYNNEI. The germline V and J ends were trimmed by 8 bases and 7 bases, with 24 bases remaining between them. This clonotype was detected many times. Antigen unknown. Using its own MiXCR run on the 5' RACE reads, TCRdb lists one record per CDR3 protein. The data show some 220,000 distinct CDR3 sequences, around 8% seen once. The source is a female donor with ankylosing spondylitis or in good health (not recorded which). The sample consisted of blood, either unsorted or a sorted T cell fraction (not recorded which). This chain joins TRBV2 and TRBJ2-1; no firm D call. CDR3 protein: CASFWDARALDNEQFF. In nucleotides, the CDR3 is TGTGCCAGCTTTTGGGATGCTCGGGCTCTTGATAATGAGCAGTTCTTC. Together with reference TRBV2 and TRBJ2-1, the CDR3 gives the full variable domain: EPEVTQTPSHQVTQMGQEVILRCVPISNHLYFYWYRQILGQKVEFLVSFYNNEISEKSEIFDDQFSVERPDGSNFTLKIRSTKLEDSAMYFCASFWDARALDNEQFFGPGTRLTVL.